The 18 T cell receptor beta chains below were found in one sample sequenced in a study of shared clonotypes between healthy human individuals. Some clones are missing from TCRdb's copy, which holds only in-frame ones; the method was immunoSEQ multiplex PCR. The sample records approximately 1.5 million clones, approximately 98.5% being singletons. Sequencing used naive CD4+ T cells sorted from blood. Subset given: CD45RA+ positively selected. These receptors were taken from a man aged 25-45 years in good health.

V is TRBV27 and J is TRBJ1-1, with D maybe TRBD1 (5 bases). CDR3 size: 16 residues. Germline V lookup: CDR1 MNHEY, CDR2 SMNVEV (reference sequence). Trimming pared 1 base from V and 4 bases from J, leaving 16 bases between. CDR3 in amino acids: CASSLFSVGRLTEAFF. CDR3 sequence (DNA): TGTGCCAGCAGTTTATTCTCTGTGGGGCGGCTCACTGAAGCTTTCTTT.

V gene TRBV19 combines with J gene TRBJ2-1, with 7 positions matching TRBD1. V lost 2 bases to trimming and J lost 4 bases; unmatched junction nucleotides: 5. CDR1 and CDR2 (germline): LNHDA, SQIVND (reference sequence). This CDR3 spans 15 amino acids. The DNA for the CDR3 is TGTGCCAGTAGTATATCGGGGACAGTGTACAATGAGCAGTTCTTC. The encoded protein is CASSISGTVYNEQFF.

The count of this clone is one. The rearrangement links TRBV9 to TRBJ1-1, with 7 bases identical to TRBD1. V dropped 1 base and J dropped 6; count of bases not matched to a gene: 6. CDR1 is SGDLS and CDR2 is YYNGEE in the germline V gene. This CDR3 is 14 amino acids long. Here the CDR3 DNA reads TGTGCCAGCAGCGTAAACGTCCAGGGGGCTGAAGCTTTCTTT. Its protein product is CASSVNVQGAEAFF. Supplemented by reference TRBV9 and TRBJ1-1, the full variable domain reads DSGVTQTPKHLITATGQRVTLRCSPRSGDLSVYWYQQSLDQGLQFLIQYYNGEERAKGNILERFSAQQFPDLHSELNLSSLELGDSALYFCASSVNVQGAEAFFGQGTRLTVV.

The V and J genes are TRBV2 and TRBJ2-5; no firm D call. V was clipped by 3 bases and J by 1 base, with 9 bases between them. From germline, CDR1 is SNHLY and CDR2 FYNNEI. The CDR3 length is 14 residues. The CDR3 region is CASSDFVIQETQYF. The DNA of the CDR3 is TGTGCCAGCAGTGACTTTGTTATCCAAGAGACCCAGTACTTC.

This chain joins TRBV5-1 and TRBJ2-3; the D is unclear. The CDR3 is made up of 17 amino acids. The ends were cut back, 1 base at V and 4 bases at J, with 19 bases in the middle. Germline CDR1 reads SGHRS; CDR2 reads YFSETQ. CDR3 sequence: CASSLWTNSIGADTQYF. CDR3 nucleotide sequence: TGCGCCAGCAGCTTGTGGACCAACTCAATTGGGGCAGATACGCAGTATTTT.

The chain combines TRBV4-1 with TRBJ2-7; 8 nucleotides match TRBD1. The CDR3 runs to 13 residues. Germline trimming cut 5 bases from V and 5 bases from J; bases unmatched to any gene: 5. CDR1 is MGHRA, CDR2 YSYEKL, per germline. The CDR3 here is CASSAKQGDEQYF. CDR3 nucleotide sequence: TGCGCCAGCAGCGCTAAACAGGGGGACGAGCAGTACTTC.

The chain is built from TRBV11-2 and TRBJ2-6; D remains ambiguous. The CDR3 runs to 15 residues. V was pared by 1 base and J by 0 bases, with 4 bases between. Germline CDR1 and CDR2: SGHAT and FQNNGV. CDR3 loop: CASSLGVSGANVLTF. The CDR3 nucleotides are TGTGCCAGCAGCTTAGGGGTCTCTGGGGCCAACGTCCTGACTTTC.

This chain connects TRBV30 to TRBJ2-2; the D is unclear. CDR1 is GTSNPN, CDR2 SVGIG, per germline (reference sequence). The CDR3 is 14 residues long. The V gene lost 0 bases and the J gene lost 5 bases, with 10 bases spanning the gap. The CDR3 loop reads CAWSVISRTGELFF. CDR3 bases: TGTGCCTGGAGTGTTATCAGTCGTACCGGGGAGCTGTTTTTT.

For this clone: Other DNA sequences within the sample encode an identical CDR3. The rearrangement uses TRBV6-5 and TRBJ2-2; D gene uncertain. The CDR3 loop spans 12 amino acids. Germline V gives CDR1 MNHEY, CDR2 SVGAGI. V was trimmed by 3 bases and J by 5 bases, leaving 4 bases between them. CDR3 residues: CASSYLTGELFF. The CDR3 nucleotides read TGTGCCAGCAGTTATTTGACCGGGGAGCTGTTTTTT.

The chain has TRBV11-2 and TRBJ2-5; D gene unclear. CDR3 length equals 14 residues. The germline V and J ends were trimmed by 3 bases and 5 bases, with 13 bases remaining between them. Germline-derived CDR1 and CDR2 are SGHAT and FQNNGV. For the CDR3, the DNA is TGTGCCAGCAGCTTTCAGCGAAATGGGGAGACCCAGTACTTC. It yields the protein CASSFQRNGETQYF.

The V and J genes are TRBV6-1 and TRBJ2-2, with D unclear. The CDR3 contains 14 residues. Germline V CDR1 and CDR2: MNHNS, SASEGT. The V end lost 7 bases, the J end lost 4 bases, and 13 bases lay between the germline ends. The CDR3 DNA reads TGTGCCAGCAAAGGCCGTTTGGGCACCGGGGAGCTGTTTTTT. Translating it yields CASKGRLGTGELFF.

The CDR3 here is CAWRGFGNTIYF. As DNA, the CDR3 is TGTGCCTGGAGGGGTTTTGGAAACACCATATATTTT. The rearrangement links TRBV30 to TRBJ1-3; no reliable D call. This CDR3 is 12 amino acids long. Trimming shortened V by 3 bases and J by 3 bases, and 6 bases separated the two germline ends. CDR1 is GTSNPN and CDR2 is SVGIG in the germline V gene (reference sequence). Combining the CDR3 with reference TRBV30 and TRBJ1-3 gives the whole variable domain SQTIHQWPATLVQPVGSPLSLECTVEGTSNPNLYWYRQAAGRGLQLLFYSVGIGQISSEVPQNLSASRPQDRQFILSSKKLLLSDSGFYLCAWRGFGNTIYFGEGSWLTVV.

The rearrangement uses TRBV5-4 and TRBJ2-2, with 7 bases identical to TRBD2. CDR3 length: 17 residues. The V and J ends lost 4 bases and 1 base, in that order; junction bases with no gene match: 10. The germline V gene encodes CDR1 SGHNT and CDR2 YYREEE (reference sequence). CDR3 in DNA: TGTGCCAGCAGCCACCTCTCTTTAGCGGGGAACACCGGGGAGCTGTTTTTT. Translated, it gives CASSHLSLAGNTGELFF.

CDR3 in DNA: TGTGCCAGCAGCTCCTCGACAGGGTGGTTCGCCGGGGAGCTGTTTTTT. This encodes CASSSSTGWFAGELFF. The V and J genes are TRBV11-3 and TRBJ2-2; 7 bases align to TRBD1. CDR3 size: 16 residues. V shed 4 bases, J shed 6 bases, and the junction held 11 bases outside the gene matches. Per germline, CDR1 SGHNT and CDR2 YENEEA. Looking up the rest from reference TRBV11-3 and TRBJ2-2 gives the full variable domain: EAGVVQSPRYKIIEKKQPVAFWCNPISGHNTLYWYLQNLGQGPELLIRYENEEAVDDSQLPKDRFSAERLKGVDSTLKIQPAELGDSAVYLCASSSSTGWFAGELFFGEGSRLTVL.

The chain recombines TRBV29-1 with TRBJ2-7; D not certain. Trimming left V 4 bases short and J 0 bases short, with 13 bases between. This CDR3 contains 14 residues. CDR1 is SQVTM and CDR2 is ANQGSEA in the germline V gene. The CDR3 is CSVASPPASYEQYF. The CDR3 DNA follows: TGCAGCGTTGCCAGTCCGCCAGCCTCCTACGAGCAGTACTTC.

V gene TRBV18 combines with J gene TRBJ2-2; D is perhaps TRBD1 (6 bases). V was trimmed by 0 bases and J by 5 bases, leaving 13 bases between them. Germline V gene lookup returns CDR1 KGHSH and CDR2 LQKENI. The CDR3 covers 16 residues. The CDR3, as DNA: TGTGCCAGCTCACCACCGATGCCACAGGGTACCGGGGAGCTGTTTTTT. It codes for CASSPPMPQGTGELFF.

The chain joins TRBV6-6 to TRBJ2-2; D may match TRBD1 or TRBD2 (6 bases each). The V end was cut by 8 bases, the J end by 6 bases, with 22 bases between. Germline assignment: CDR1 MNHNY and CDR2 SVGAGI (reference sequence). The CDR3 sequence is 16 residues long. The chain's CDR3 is CASHYGGGDLAGELFF. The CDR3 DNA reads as TGTGCCAGCCACTACGGGGGCGGGGACCTCGCCGGGGAGCTGTTTTTT.

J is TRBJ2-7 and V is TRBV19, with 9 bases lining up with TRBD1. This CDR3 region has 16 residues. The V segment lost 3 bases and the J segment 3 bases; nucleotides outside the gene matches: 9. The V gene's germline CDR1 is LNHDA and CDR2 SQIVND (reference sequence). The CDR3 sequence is CASSILPGQGSYEQYF. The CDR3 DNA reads TGTGCCAGTAGTATCCTCCCCGGACAGGGGAGCTACGAGCAGTACTTC.